This T cell receptor (beta chain) is from a study of PD-1 blockade in mismatch repair-deficient tumors. Turning to this clone: At one end the junction does not follow the germline gene, possibly because of a read error.

Method: immunoSEQ multiplex PCR; TCRdb's copy keeps in-frame clones and lacks some. This table holds around 39,000 clones, roughly 88% found once. Germline loops: CDR1 SSHAT, CDR2 FNYEAQ (reference sequence). This CDR3 is built from 13 residues. This clonotype originated in an adult with mismatch repair-deficient cancer. The sample here was PBMCs, taken about 38 weeks after starting pembrolizumab. This chain connects TRBV7-7 to TRBJ2-5; unclear D gene. The CDR3 nucleotides read TGTGCTAGCAGCTTGGGCTTTCAAGAGACCCAGTACTTC. It encodes CASSLGFQETQYF.